The 28 T cell receptor beta chains presented below share a single source sample, sequenced in a study of T cell responses to AZD1222 COVID-19 vaccine. Repertoires were generated with immunoSEQ multiplex PCR, while TCRdb's copy carries only in-frame clones and drops some. In the table there are roughly 150,000 clones, 80% to 95% of which are singletons. Specimen: peripheral blood, collected on day 0 of AZD1222 vaccination. Receptors were obtained from an adult in good health.

This rearrangement joins TRBV7-2 to TRBJ1-1; maybe TRBD1 (5 bases). Germline-derived CDR1 and CDR2 are SGHTA and FQGNSA. V was shortened by 5 bases and J by 1 base, with 14 bases between the two germline ends. The CDR3 loop spans 15 amino acids. The CDR3 DNA is TGTGCCAGCAGCCCGCCCGGGACGGCGAACACTGAAGCTTTCTTT. Translation: CASSPPGTANTEAFF.

The J gene is TRBJ1-1, the V gene TRBV25-1; a weak D match, TRBD1 (5 bases). The CDR3 has 13 residues. V gave up 3 bases and J gave up 9 bases, with 14 bases separating them. Germline V lookup: CDR1 MGHDK, CDR2 SYGVNS. The DNA for the CDR3 is TGTGCCAGCAGTGAGCCGGGGACGGGAAAAGCTTTCTTT. This sequence encodes CASSEPGTGKAFF.

This clone was picked up one time. The J gene is TRBJ2-7, the V gene TRBV25-1, with D uncertain. The V end was cut by 3 bases, the J end by 7 bases, with 10 bases between. Per germline, CDR1 MGHDK and CDR2 SYGVNS. This CDR3 comprises 12 residues. In DNA, the CDR3 is TGTGCCAGCAGTGATCCCGGGTGGGAGCAGTACTTC. Its protein product is CASSDPGWEQYF.

This clone is a singleton in its sample. This chain joins TRBV18 and TRBJ1-2; possibly TRBD1 for D (6 bases). This CDR3 comprises 17 residues. CDR1 is KGHSH and CDR2 is LQKENI in the germline V gene. With 6 bases removed from V and 0 bases from J, the gap between germline ends came to 20 bases. The CDR3 region is CASSLPGATLSNYGYTF. CDR3 DNA: TGTGCCAGCTCCCTTCCGGGGGCGACCCTCTCTAACTATGGCTACACCTTC.

This chain links TRBV5-4 with TRBJ2-7; D is unclear. V lost 3 bases, J lost 9 bases, and 13 bases lay in between. The CDR3 is 12 residues long. CDR1 is SGHNT, CDR2 YYREEE, per germline (reference sequence). CDR3 sequence: CASSSLTSGQYF. As DNA, the CDR3 is TGTGCCAGCAGCTCCCTTACCTCGGGGCAGTACTTC.

The V gene is TRBV30, the J gene TRBJ1-4; D gene unclear. V shed 6 bases and J shed 8 bases, with 10 bases lying between them. Germline V gene data show CDR1 as GTSNPN and CDR2 as SVGIG (reference sequence). This CDR3 is built from 11 residues. The CDR3 DNA reads TGTGCCTGCACGGTCTGGGAAAAACTGTTTTTT. Translating it yields CACTVWEKLFF.

The rearrangement joins TRBV7-6 to TRBJ2-3; no firm D call. Per germline, CDR1 SGHVS and CDR2 FNYEAQ. The V end lost 5 bases, the J end lost 6 bases, and 12 bases lay between the germline ends. This CDR3 comprises 13 residues. The CDR3 protein is CASSESQSDTQYF. Here the CDR3 DNA reads TGTGCCAGCAGCGAGTCGCAGTCGGATACGCAGTATTTT.

This chain connects TRBV5-4 to TRBJ2-2; the D is unclear. The germline V and J ends were trimmed by 0 bases and 6 bases, with 12 bases remaining between them. The CDR3 spans 15 residues. Germline V gene lookup returns CDR1 SGHNT and CDR2 YYREEE (reference sequence). In DNA form, the CDR3 reads TGTGCCAGCAGCTTGGCCGGTCGTGGGGCCGGGGAGCTGTTTTTT. Protein product: CASSLAGRGAGELFF.

The chain carries TRBV5-6 and TRBJ2-2, with D uncertain. The V end was cut by 4 bases, the J end by 7 bases, with 14 bases between. CDR1 SGHDT and CDR2 YYEEEE come from the germline V gene. This CDR3 has 14 residues. CDR3 DNA sequence: TGTGCCAGCAGCACCGTTCTGCTCGTCGGGGAGCTGTTTTTT. Protein product: CASSTVLLVGELFF.

This chain joins TRBV19 and TRBJ1-1; D remains unclear. This CDR3 is built from 12 residues. V shed 5 bases and J shed 5 bases, with 9 bases lying between them. Germline lookup yields CDR1 LNHDA and CDR2 SQIVND (reference sequence). The CDR3 DNA follows: TGTGCCAGTAGTGTTTCCTGGACTGAAGCTTTCTTT. As protein: CASSVSWTEAFF.

This rearrangement joins TRBV6-5 to TRBJ2-7; D gene unclear. The germline V gene has CDR1 MNHEY and CDR2 SVGAGI. The CDR3 runs to 14 residues. The V and J ends lost 0 bases and 0 bases respectively, with 6 bases between them. The CDR3 sequence: CASSYSGFSYEQYF. DNA of the CDR3: TGTGCCAGCAGTTACTCGGGATTCTCCTACGAGCAGTACTTC.

This clone occurred a few times. This chain joins TRBV19 and TRBJ1-5, with TRBD1 as a possible D gene (6 bases). The CDR3 totals 15 residues. CDR1 and CDR2 (germline): LNHDA, SQIVND (reference sequence). Trimming cost V 7 bases and J 2 bases, with 15 bases left between them. The CDR3 region is CASTHKGGRNQPQHF. CDR3 nucleotides: TGTGCCAGTACCCACAAGGGGGGCCGCAATCAGCCCCAGCATTTT.

This chain links TRBV6-1 with TRBJ1-3, with 10 bases that match TRBD1. This CDR3 is built from 15 residues. Germline V gene sequence: CDR1 MNHNS, CDR2 SASEGT. V was pared by 3 bases and J by 2 bases, with 1 base of the junction left unmatched. CDR3 nucleotides: TGTGCCAGCAGTGAGACAGGGGGCGCTGGAAACACCATATATTTT. This encodes CASSETGGAGNTIYF.

This chain joins TRBV9 and TRBJ2-3; D is possibly TRBD2 (5 bases). This CDR3 is 15 amino acids long. Looked up from germline, CDR1 is SGDLS and CDR2 is YYNGEE. Trimming pared 4 bases from V and 4 bases from J, leaving 16 bases between. The CDR3, as DNA: TGTGCCAGCAGCTGGGTAGGCGACGGGGCAGATACGCAGTATTTT. Translating it yields CASSWVGDGADTQYF.

CDR3 loop: CASSRGSGIGSYNEQFF. The CDR3 DNA reads as TGTGCCAGCAGCCGTGGTAGCGGGATTGGGTCCTACAATGAGCAGTTCTTC. J is TRBJ2-1 and V is TRBV14; 8 positions agree with TRBD2. V lost 4 bases, J lost 1 base, and 9 bases stayed unmatched. Germline loops: CDR1 SGHDN, CDR2 FVKESK. The CDR3 extends over 17 amino acids.

V is TRBV6-1 and J is TRBJ2-7; possibly TRBD1 for D (6 bases). The CDR3 spans 16 residues. Between the trimmed V and J ends, which lost 3 bases and 2 bases, there was a span of 17 bases. Germline V gene lookup returns CDR1 MNHNS and CDR2 SASEGT. Written as DNA, the CDR3 is TGTGCCAGCAGTGATCCCGGCAGGGGAAGTGCCTACGAGCAGTACTTC. Protein product: CASSDPGRGSAYEQYF.

The rearrangement uses TRBV6-4 and TRBJ1-1, with 8 positions matching TRBD1. The CDR3 consists of 13 residues. The trim removed 6 bases at V and 4 bases at J, leaving 4 bases unmatched. Germline assignment: CDR1 MRHNA and CDR2 SNTAGT. The CDR3 spells CASRDTGGTEAFF. DNA of the CDR3: TGTGCCAGCAGAGATACAGGGGGCACTGAAGCTTTCTTT.

The V and J genes are TRBV19 and TRBJ1-1; a weak D match, TRBD1 (6 bases). V lost 6 bases, J lost 8 bases, and 22 bases lay in between. Germline V gene sequence: CDR1 LNHDA, CDR2 SQIVND (reference sequence). The CDR3 extends over 15 amino acids. The CDR3 region has the DNA TGTGCCAGTAGGACAGACGTACAGGGATCCCCCGAAGCTTTCTTT. This gives the protein CASRTDVQGSPEAFF.

The chain carries TRBV18 and TRBJ1-1; 10 bases are a match to TRBD1. With V trimmed by 6 bases and J by 1 base, 2 bases remained unmatched. This CDR3 is built from 14 residues. Germline V CDR1 and CDR2: KGHSH, LQKENI. This CDR3 reads CASSWDRGNTEAFF. CDR3 DNA sequence: TGTGCCAGCTCCTGGGACAGGGGGAACACTGAAGCTTTCTTT.

This clone was observed a single time. The V gene is TRBV2, the J gene TRBJ2-7; 7 bases are a match to TRBD1. The V segment lost 4 bases and the J segment 3 bases; nucleotides outside the gene matches: 6. The CDR3 is made up of 14 amino acids. Per the germline V gene, CDR1 is SNHLY and CDR2 is FYNNEI. Written as DNA, the CDR3 is TGTGCCAGCAGTGTAATAGGGGGCGTCTACGAGCAGTACTTC. The encoded protein is CASSVIGGVYEQYF.

The chain combines TRBV7-6 with TRBJ2-1, with D possibly matching TRBD2 (5 bases). CDR1 is SGHVS and CDR2 is FNYEAQ in the germline V gene. This CDR3 has 12 residues. Deletions cut 1 base from V and 9 bases from J, with 7 bases between. CDR3 amino acids: CASSLVEGEQFF. The CDR3 bases are TGTGCCAGCAGCTTAGTAGAGGGTGAGCAGTTCTTC.

The chain carries TRBV3-1 (or the pseudogene TRBV3-2) and TRBJ1-1; D is ambiguous. CDR1 is LGHDT and CDR2 is YNNKEL in the germline V gene (reference sequence). The length of the CDR3 is 13 residues. V lost 4 bases and J lost 0, with 6 bases in between. The CDR3 DNA follows: TGTGCCAGCAGCCGCGGGGTGAACACTGAAGCTTTCTTT. It codes for CASSRGVNTEAFF.

The chain employs TRBV19 and TRBJ1-5; 10 bases agree with TRBD1. This CDR3 is 15 amino acids long. V lost 5 bases and J lost 4; bases outside the gene matches: 5. CDR1 and CDR2 (germline): LNHDA, SQIVND (reference sequence). The CDR3 here is CASSFAGQGNQPQHF. DNA for the CDR3: TGTGCCAGTAGTTTTGCGGGACAGGGGAATCAGCCCCAGCATTTT.

The chain joins TRBV7-2 to TRBJ2-2; the D is unclear. There are 13 residues in the CDR3. V was cut by 3 bases and J by 6 bases, with 8 bases left in between. CDR1 and CDR2 from the germline V gene are SGHTA and FQGNSA. The CDR3 nucleotides are TGTGCCAGCAGCTTTAGTGTTCCCGGGGAGCTGTTTTTT. Amino acids: CASSFSVPGELFF.

CDR3 residues: CASRKDRGWDEQYF. The CDR3 coding sequence is TGTGCCAGTAGGAAAGACAGGGGTTGGGACGAGCAGTACTTC. The rearrangement uses TRBV19 and TRBJ2-7; 8 bases align to TRBD1. This CDR3 comprises 14 residues. CDR1 LNHDA and CDR2 SQIVND come from the germline V gene (reference sequence). V shed 6 bases and J 5 bases; nucleotides not matched to a gene: 9.

J is TRBJ2-7 and V is TRBV10-3; D gene ambiguous. CDR1 is ENHRY, CDR2 SYGVKD, per germline. Trimming stripped 4 bases from V and 0 bases from J, with 13 bases between. The CDR3 has 15 amino acids. CDR3 DNA sequence: TGTGCCATCAGTGCGTCGACTTCGAGCTCCTACGAGCAGTACTTC. This sequence encodes CAISASTSSSYEQYF.

The chain employs TRBV18 and TRBJ2-2, with D possibly TRBD1 on 6 matching bases. The ends were cut back, 3 bases at V and 5 bases at J, with 10 bases in the middle. The CDR3 has 14 residues. In germline, CDR1 is KGHSH, CDR2 LQKENI. The CDR3 bases are TGTGCCAGCTCACCTAACACAGGGACCGGGGAGCTGTTTTTT. Encoded protein: CASSPNTGTGELFF.

The gene calls are TRBV3-1 (or the pseudogene TRBV3-2) and TRBJ2-7; TRBD1 matches at 8 bases. With 5 bases clipped from V and 0 bases from J, the junction kept 3 bases outside the gene matches. The length of the CDR3 is 14 residues. The germline V gene encodes CDR1 LGHDT and CDR2 YNNKEL (reference sequence). The CDR3 reads CASSRTGSSYEQYF. For the CDR3, the DNA is TGTGCCAGCAGCAGGACAGGGAGCTCCTACGAGCAGTACTTC.